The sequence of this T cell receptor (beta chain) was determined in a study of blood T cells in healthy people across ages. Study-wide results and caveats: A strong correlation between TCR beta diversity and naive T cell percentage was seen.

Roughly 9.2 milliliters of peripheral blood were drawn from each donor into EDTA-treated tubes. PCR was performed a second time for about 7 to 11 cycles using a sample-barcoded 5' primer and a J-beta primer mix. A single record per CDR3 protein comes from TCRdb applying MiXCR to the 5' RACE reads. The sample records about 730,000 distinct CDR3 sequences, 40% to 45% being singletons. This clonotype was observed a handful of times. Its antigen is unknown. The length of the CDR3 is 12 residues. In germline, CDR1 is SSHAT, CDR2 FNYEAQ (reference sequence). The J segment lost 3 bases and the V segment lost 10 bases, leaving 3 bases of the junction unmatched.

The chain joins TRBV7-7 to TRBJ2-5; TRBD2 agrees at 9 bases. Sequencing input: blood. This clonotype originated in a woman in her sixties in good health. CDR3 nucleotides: TGTGCCACCGCGGGGGGGGAAGAGACCCAGTACTTC. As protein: CATAGGEETQYF.